This note documents a single T cell receptor beta chain sequence. This entry is derived from a study of cytomegalovirus exposure and HLA in healthy donors. This CDR3 is 13 amino acids long. The junction had 3 bases not matched to a gene; V was cut back by 3 bases and J by 5 bases. The germline gives CDR1 SEHNR, CDR2 FQNEAQ (reference sequence). Primers for the PCR totalled 60 Vbeta and 13 Jbeta. Method: immunoSEQ multiplex PCR; TCRdb's copy keeps in-frame clones and lacks some. This sample has 120,000 to 150,000 clones, with 70% to 80% found just once. Material: PBMCs. The TCR was taken from a female donor in good health and CMV-seronegative. This sequence joins TRBV7-9 and TRBJ2-7; 8 bases are a match to TRBD1. The CDR3 nucleotides read TGTGCCAGCAGCTTCAACAGGGGGAACGAGCAGTACTTC. This encodes CASSFNRGNEQYF. Together with reference TRBV7-9 and TRBJ2-7, the CDR3 gives the full variable domain: DTGVSQNPRHKITKRGQNVTFRCDPISEHNRLYWYRQTLGQGPEFLTYFQNEAQLEKSRLLSDRFSAERPKGSFSTLEIQRTEQGDSAMYLCASSFNRGNEQYFGPGTRLTVT.